Each of the 15 T cell receptor beta chains below was sequenced from the same sample in a study of T cell changes during pregnancy in multiple sclerosis. The table came from immunoSEQ multiplex PCR; TCRdb's copy has only in-frame clones and leaves some out. The sample shows roughly 47,000 clones, 94% of them seen only once. This sample comprised CD8+ T cells from peripheral blood mononuclear cells, obtained before pregnancy. The receptors come from a female donor with multiple sclerosis, enrolled in a pregnancy study.

V gene TRBV7-9 combines with J gene TRBJ2-1; 10 nucleotides align to TRBD1. Trimming at V came to 1 base and at J to 6 bases, leaving 6 bases not matched to a gene. Germline CDR1 reads SEHNR; CDR2 reads FQNEAQ (reference sequence). This CDR3 is built from 16 residues. The CDR3 is CASSLGPGQGLNEQFF. The DNA for the CDR3 is TGTGCCAGCAGCTTAGGACCGGGACAGGGGCTCAATGAGCAGTTCTTC. Variable domain in full (rest from reference TRBV7-9 and TRBJ2-1): DTGVSQNPRHKITKRGQNVTFRCDPISEHNRLYWYRQTLGQGPEFLTYFQNEAQLEKSRLLSDRFSAERPKGSFSTLEIQRTEQGDSAMYLCASSLGPGQGLNEQFFGPGTRLTVL.

This chain uses TRBV18 with TRBJ2-4; D is possibly TRBD1 (5 bases). Germline values: CDR1 KGHSH, CDR2 LQKENI. The V and J ends lost 2 bases and 11 bases respectively, with 19 bases between them. The CDR3 length is 15 residues. The CDR3 here is CASSPGLKRGSFQYF. The CDR3 bases are TGTGCCAGCTCACCAGGGCTAAAAAGGGGTTCATTTCAGTACTTC.

The rearrangement links TRBV19 to TRBJ1-1; D gene uncertain. Germline V CDR1 and CDR2: LNHDA, SQIVND (reference sequence). Trimming shortened V by 7 bases and J by 6 bases, and 12 bases separated the two germline ends. The CDR3 is 12 residues long. CDR3 sequence: CASTTLSSEAFF. In DNA form, the CDR3 reads TGTGCCAGTACTACTCTGTCCTCTGAAGCTTTCTTT. The variable domain in full, completed from reference TRBV19 and TRBJ1-1, reads DGGITQSPKYLFRKEGQNVTLSCEQNLNHDAMYWYRQDPGQGLRLIYYSQIVNDFQKGDIAEGYSVSREKKESFPLTVTSAQKNPTAFYLCASTTLSSEAFFGQGTRLTVV.

The chain is built from TRBV21-1 and TRBJ2-4; TRBD2 is taken as the D call from the table, unchecked against the DNA. TRBV21-1 is termed a pseudogene. There are 19 residues in the CDR3. CDR3: CASSKSGSGRARAKNIQYF. CDR3 nucleotide sequence: TGTGCCAGCAGCAAGTCCGGTAGCGGGAGGGCCCGAGCCAAAAACATTCAGTACTTC.

Of note for this clone: This sample includes further DNA sequences coding for the same CDR3. This sequence joins TRBV6-4 and TRBJ2-1; possibly TRBD2 for D (5 bases). With 0 bases removed from V and 1 base from J, the gap between germline ends came to 7 bases. CDR1 is MRHNA, CDR2 SNTAGT, per germline. The CDR3 has 15 amino acids. The DNA of the CDR3 is TGTGCCAGCAGTGACTCAAGCGGATCCTACAATGAGCAGTTCTTC. Translating it yields CASSDSSGSYNEQFF.

The chain recombines TRBV7-9 with TRBJ2-1; D may be TRBD2 (6 bases). V lost 5 bases and J 0 bases, leaving 11 bases between the germline ends. Germline V gene lookup returns CDR1 SEHNR and CDR2 FQNEAQ (reference sequence). The CDR3 consists of 15 residues. The CDR3 DNA reads as TGTGCCAGCAGCCCTAGCGAAAGCTCCTACAATGAGCAGTTCTTC. Encoded protein: CASSPSESSYNEQFF.

The chain has TRBV27 and TRBJ2-7; D is unresolved. CDR1 and CDR2 from the germline V gene are MNHEY and SMNVEV (reference sequence). This CDR3 has 14 residues. Trimming took off 2 bases at V and 2 bases at J, with 10 bases between the two ends. This chain's CDR3 is CASSLGQSPYEQYF. The CDR3 DNA sequence: TGTGCCAGCAGTTTAGGGCAGTCTCCCTACGAGCAGTACTTC.

The chain carries TRBV11-2 and TRBJ2-7; a weak D match, TRBD1 (7 bases). Germline CDR1 and CDR2: SGHAT and FQNNGV. V was trimmed by 4 bases and J by 4 bases, leaving 14 bases between them. The CDR3 sequence is 14 residues long. The CDR3 DNA sequence: TGTGCCAGCAGCTCTGTTGCAGGGGGGTACGAGCAGTACTTC. It encodes CASSSVAGGYEQYF.

The rearrangement uses TRBV6-4 and TRBJ2-3; D gene uncertain. V was shortened by 3 bases and J by 1 base, with 14 bases between the two germline ends. The CDR3 spans 16 residues. The germline gives CDR1 MRHNA, CDR2 SNTAGT. CDR3: CASSEIESLGTDTQYF. The CDR3 DNA reads TGTGCCAGCAGTGAAATCGAGTCCCTTGGCACAGATACGCAGTATTTT.

This rearrangement joins TRBV23-1 to TRBJ2-7; TRBD1 matches at 8 bases. TRBV23-1 belongs to the ORF category, with a function that is uncertain. Losses at the gene ends were 0 bases for V and 3 bases for J; bases not matched to a gene: 7. This CDR3 spans 16 amino acids. The CDR3 sequence is CASSQSVQGDGYEQYF. CDR3 DNA: TGCGCCAGCAGTCAATCAGTACAGGGGGACGGCTACGAGCAGTACTTC.

The rearrangement links TRBV6-1 to TRBJ2-3, with TRBD2 matching over 7 bases. The CDR3 covers 18 residues. Germline trimming cut 1 base from V and 1 base from J; bases unmatched to any gene: 11. CDR1 and CDR2 from the germline V gene are MNHNS and SASEGT. The DNA of the CDR3 is TGTGCCAGCAGTGAAGACGGAGGACTAGATTGGGGCACAGATACGCAGTATTTT. Translation gives CASSEDGGLDWGTDTQYF.

The chain has TRBV5-4 and TRBJ2-3, with D tentatively TRBD2 (5 bases). V lost 0 bases to trimming and J lost 1 base, with 6 bases between them. CDR3 length: 14 residues. Germline V CDR1 and CDR2: SGHNT, YYREEE (reference sequence). The CDR3 DNA is TGTGCCAGCAGCTTGGAGAGGGGCACAGATACGCAGTATTTT. As protein: CASSLERGTDTQYF.

J is TRBJ2-1 and V is TRBV7-2, with 15 bases lining up with TRBD2. The CDR3 totals 15 residues. Germline assignment: CDR1 SGHTA and CDR2 FQGNSA. The junction had 9 bases not matched to a gene; V was cut back by 4 bases and J by 14 bases. The CDR3 loop reads CASSSTGLAGGPEFF. DNA of the CDR3: TGTGCCAGCAGCTCGACGGGACTAGCGGGAGGACCGGAGTTCTTC. The full variable domain, in which reference TRBV7-2 and TRBJ2-1 provide the parts outside the CDR3, is GAGVSQSPSNKVTEKGKDVELRCDPISGHTALYWYRQSLGQGLEFLIYFQGNSAPDKSGLPSDRFSAERTGGSVSTLTIQRTQQEDSAVYLCASSSTGLAGGPEFFGPGTRLTVL.

V and J are TRBV27 and TRBJ1-5; unclear D gene. This CDR3 is 15 amino acids long. Germline CDR1 reads MNHEY; CDR2 reads SMNVEV (reference sequence). Trimming removed 8 bases at V and 0 bases at J, with 14 bases between. The CDR3 region has the DNA TGTGCCAGCCAACGGGGTGGCAGTAGCAATCAGCCCCAGCATTTT. Its protein is CASQRGGSSNQPQHF.

This clone has a single count. The V call is TRBV4-3, the J call TRBJ2-1, with a weak D call TRBD1 (6 bases). Deletions cut 3 bases from V and 12 bases from J, with 15 bases between. The CDR3 totals 13 residues. The germline V gene encodes CDR1 LGHNA and CDR2 YSLEER. CDR3 protein: CASSQKWTDWQFF. The CDR3 region has the DNA TGCGCCAGCAGCCAGAAATGGACAGATTGGCAGTTCTTC.